This entry describes one T cell receptor beta chain. The data were taken from a study of blood T cell repertoires in COVID-19. CDR1 is SGHTA, CDR2 FQGNSA, per germline. V was clipped by 1 base and J by 4 bases, with 11 bases between them. The length of the CDR3 is 15 residues. Authors' methods: It was from reference gene primer amplification that nucleated cell counts were estimated. Data came from immunoSEQ multiplex PCR; TCRdb stores just in-frame clones and leaves some out. V and J calls and clone size are those listed in that table; D and trimming were worked out from the DNA. The table has just over 650,000 clones, around 90% seen once; the top ten hold roughly 0.25%.

The receptor's source is a woman in her late teens or twenties with acute or convalescent COVID-19. Sequenced input: peripheral blood. J is TRBJ2-1 and V is TRBV7-2; D is possibly TRBD2 (7 bases). In DNA form, the CDR3 reads TGTGCCAGCAGCTTAGTGAGGGGGGGGTACAATGAGCAGTTCTTC. Amino acids: CASSLVRGGYNEQFF.